Reported below is one T cell receptor beta chain. The sample comes from a study of blood T cell repertoires in COVID-19. Sequenced by immunoSEQ multiplex PCR; TCRdb stores in-frame clones only, minus some. The sample consists of tens of thousands of clones, about 91% of them appearing once. CDR3 size: 14 residues. CDR1 and CDR2 from the germline V gene are LNHDA and SQIVND (reference sequence). With 6 bases clipped from V and 2 bases from J, the junction kept 1 base outside the gene matches. The material sequenced was peripheral blood. The sequence was collected from a woman in her seventies with acute or convalescent COVID-19. The V call is TRBV19, the J call TRBJ2-2; 9 bases match TRBD1. CDR3 loop: CASRDRGNTGELFF. The CDR3 DNA is TGTGCCAGTAGGGACAGGGGTAACACCGGGGAGCTGTTTTTT.